This is a list of T cell receptor beta chains from one sample in a study of a mutant IDH1 vaccine in newly diagnosed glioma. Sequenced by immunoSEQ multiplex PCR; TCRdb stores in-frame clones only, minus some. The profile shows about 54,000 clones, over 70% of them singletons. Antigen specificity for these receptors is unknown. Sequencing was performed on PBMCs, taken from a glioma patient whose treatment included an IDH1 peptide vaccine. The source is a man younger than 45 with glioma. Each CDR3 is given without its conserved first and last residue. Expanded clones are given a class, and other clones once, few, many or no size at all.

v_call	j_call	clone_size	cdr3_aa
TRBV18	TRBJ2-3	.	ASSLRRLNSGTSGGISTDTQY
TRBV19	TRBJ1-1	.	ASSMGYYAEAF
TRBV2	TRBJ1-2	.	ASSVGQGIYGYT
TRBV6-6	TRBJ1-3	.	ASSYFSGNTIY
TRBV2	TRBJ2-3	.	AGINPGPEQY
TRBV7-9	TRBJ1-2	few	ASSLLGTTGGYGYT
TRBV19	TRBJ2-7	.	ASSGDRGGEQY
TRBV27	TRBJ2-1	.	ASSRRVGVGYNEQF
TRBV2	TRBJ1-1	.	ASRPPGQVLMAF
TRBV6-5	TRBJ1-2	.	ASSYLTDRNYGYT
TRBV5-5	TRBJ2-7	once	ASSLYWGASDYEQY
TRBV7-9	TRBJ1-4	.	ATTGRNEKLF
TRBV15	TRBJ2-3	.	ATSRGLAGITDTQY
TRBV5-1	TRBJ1-5	.	ASSLEPRQSNQPQH
TRBV5-1	TRBJ2-3	.	ASSLGLAGSTDTQY
TRBV7-9	TRBJ1-1	.	ASSLEGNTEAF
TRBV13	TRBJ1-1	.	ASTPAGPNTEAF
TRBV5-1	TRBJ1-1	.	ASSNGGTEAF
TRBV14	TRBJ1-1	few	ASSQKRAMNTEAF
TRBV5-5	TRBJ1-2	once	ASSLARSEGPANYGYT
TRBV6-1	TRBJ1-3	.	ASSGTAGNTIY
TRBV5-1	TRBJ2-1	.	ASSLDVESNNEQF
TRBV18	TRBJ2-5	.	ASSPPYQETQY
TRBV29-1	TRBJ2-7	.	SLPPDSRYATGSYEQY
TRBV28	TRBJ1-2	.	ASSAQGETNYGYT
TRBV13	TRBJ1-2	.	ASSLGTGTDGYT
TRBV5-4	TRBJ1-2	.	ASSRWTGVNYGYT
TRBV19	TRBJ2-1	once	ASTYAAGASYNEQF
TRBV2	TRBJ2-7	.	ASSGDSYEQY
TRBV12-5	TRBJ2-5	.	ASGRDTWDSTLKETQY
TRBV7-9	TRBJ2-5	.	ASSSSNRLGDEETQY